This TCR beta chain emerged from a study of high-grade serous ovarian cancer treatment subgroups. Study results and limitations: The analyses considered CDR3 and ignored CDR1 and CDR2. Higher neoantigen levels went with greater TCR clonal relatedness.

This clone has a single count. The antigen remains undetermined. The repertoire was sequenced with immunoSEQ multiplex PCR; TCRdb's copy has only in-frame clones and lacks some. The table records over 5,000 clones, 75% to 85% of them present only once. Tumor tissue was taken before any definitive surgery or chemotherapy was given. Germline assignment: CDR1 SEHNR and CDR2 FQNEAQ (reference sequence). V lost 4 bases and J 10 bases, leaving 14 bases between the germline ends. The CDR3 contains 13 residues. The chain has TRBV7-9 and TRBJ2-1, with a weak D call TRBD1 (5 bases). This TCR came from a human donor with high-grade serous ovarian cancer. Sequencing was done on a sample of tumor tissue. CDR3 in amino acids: CASSWGPRPEQFF. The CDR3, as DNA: TGTGCCAGCAGCTGGGGCCCTAGGCCCGAGCAGTTCTTC.